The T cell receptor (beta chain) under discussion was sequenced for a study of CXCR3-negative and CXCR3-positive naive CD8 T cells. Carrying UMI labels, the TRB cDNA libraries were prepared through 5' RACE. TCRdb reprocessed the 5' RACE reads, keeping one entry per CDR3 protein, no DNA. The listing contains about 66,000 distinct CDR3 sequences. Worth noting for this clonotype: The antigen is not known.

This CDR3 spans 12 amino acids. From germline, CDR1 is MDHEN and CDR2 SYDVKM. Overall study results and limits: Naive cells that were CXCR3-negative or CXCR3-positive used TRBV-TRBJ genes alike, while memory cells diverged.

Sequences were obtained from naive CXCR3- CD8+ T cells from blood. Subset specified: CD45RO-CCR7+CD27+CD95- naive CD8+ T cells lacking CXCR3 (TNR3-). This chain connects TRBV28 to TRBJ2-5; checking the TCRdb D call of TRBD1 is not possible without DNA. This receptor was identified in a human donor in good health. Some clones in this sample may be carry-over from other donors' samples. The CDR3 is CASSGGLETQYF.